The rows below give T cell receptor beta chains drawn from one sample of a study of CD8 T cells in ankylosing spondylitis. TCRdb ran MiXCR on the 5' RACE reads and lists one entry per CDR3 protein. The data hold some 140,000 distinct CDR3 sequences, with roughly 18% observed a single time. Sequencing was performed on blood, either unsorted or a sorted T cell fraction (not recorded which). The receptors were sampled from a male donor with ankylosing spondylitis. CDR3s include the opening cysteine and the closing phenylalanine or tryptophan. Each record gives: CDR3 protein, CDR3 DNA, V gene, D gene, J gene, clone size, CDR3 length. D genes are given only for firm matches. Some rows have no size entry. The others give once, few or many, or a class for an expanded clone.

CSARTHLAGEPYEQYF | TGCAGTGCTAGAACCCACCTGGCGGGAGAACCCTACGAGCAGTACTTC | TRBV20-1 | TRBD2 | TRBJ2-7 | few | 16
CASLIDRVYTF | TGTGCCAGCCTAATCGACCGAGTATACACCTTC | TRBV12-3/TRBV12-4 | . | TRBJ1-2 | . | 11
CASRSTDYEQYF | TGTGCCAGCAGGTCGACAGACTACGAGCAGTACTTC | TRBV7-8 | . | TRBJ2-7 | . | 12
CASSRTPRTSGPLSSYNEQFF | TGTGCCAGCAGCCGGACCCCAAGGACTAGCGGACCGCTATCCTCCTACAATGAGCAGTTCTTC | TRBV11-2 | TRBD2 | TRBJ2-1 | few | 21
CASTEGVLAGGLGYEQYF | TGTGCCAGCACCGAGGGGGTCCTAGCGGGAGGCCTCGGCTACGAGCAGTACTTC | TRBV28 | TRBD2 | TRBJ2-7 | . | 18
CASSQAWLAGQSTDTQYF | TGTGCCAGCAGCCAAGCGTGGCTAGCGGGACAGAGCACAGATACGCAGTATTTT | TRBV3-1 | TRBD2 | TRBJ2-3 | . | 18
CSARVQPGTGYSGYTF | TGCAGTGCTAGAGTCCAGCCGGGGACAGGGTATAGTGGCTACACCTTC | TRBV20-1 | TRBD1 | TRBJ1-2 | few | 16
CASSLFGTGGISGANVLTF | TGTGCCAGCAGCTTATTTGGGACAGGGGGGATCTCTGGGGCCAACGTCCTGACTTTC | TRBV11-1 | TRBD1 | TRBJ2-6 | few | 19
CAISSYGELFF | TGTGCCATCAGCTCATACGGGGAGCTGTTTTTT | TRBV10-3 | . | TRBJ2-2 | . | 11
CASSLQTSDTQYF | TGTGCCAGCAGTTTGCAGACCTCAGATACGCAGTATTTT | TRBV12-3/TRBV12-4 | . | TRBJ2-3 | . | 13
CASSVGVGTNEKLFF | TGTGCCAGCAGCGTAGGGGTAGGGACGAATGAAAAACTGTTTTTT | TRBV9 | . | TRBJ1-4 | . | 15
CASSHLPGLADTSTDTQYF | TGCGCCAGCAGCCATCTCCCGGGACTAGCGGACACTAGCACAGATACGCAGTATTTT | TRBV4-1 | TRBD2 | TRBJ2-3 | . | 19
CATSTTPGQDNYGYTF | TGTGCCACCAGCACTACTCCGGGACAGGATAACTATGGCTACACCTTC | TRBV15 | TRBD1 | TRBJ1-2 | . | 16
CASSSPSGSPLHF | TGTGCCAGCAGTTCTCCCTCTGGGTCACCCCTCCACTTT | TRBV6-6 | . | TRBJ1-6 | . | 13
CSGNLSGRKGYTF | TGCAGCGGGAACCTGTCAGGGAGGAAGGGCTACACCTTC | TRBV29-1 | . | TRBJ1-2 | . | 13
CASSFYRDHEQYF | TGTGCCAGCAGTTTTTACAGGGATCACGAGCAGTACTTC | TRBV27 | . | TRBJ2-7 | . | 13